This passage covers 20 T cell receptor beta chains from one sample sequenced in a study of human T cells and chemical hapten exposure. TCRdb analysed the RACE reads with MiXCR anew, one entry per CDR3 protein. The table has roughly 64,000 distinct CDR3 sequences, about 11% seen once; the top ten hold 2% to 3%. The time point denotes: patch test 3, about 24 weeks after DPC sensitization. Treatment reported: therapeutic diphenylcyclopropenone sensitization with weekly scalp DPC. The sample was whole blood, taken in connection with sensitization to the hapten diphenylcyclopropenone (DPC). The origin of the receptors is a woman under 40 with alopecia areata. Some clones in this sample may be carry-over from other donors' samples.

The V gene is TRBV19, the J gene TRBJ1-4; no definite D call. This CDR3 contains 15 residues. Germline V gene sequence: CDR1 LNHDA, CDR2 SQIVND (reference sequence). Trimming removed 0 bases at V and 7 bases at J, with 12 bases between. CDR3 nucleotides: TGTGCCAGTAGTATAGAGCCATTCGCGGGTGAAAAACTGTTTTTT. Amino acid sequence: CASSIEPFAGEKLFF. The variable domain in full, completed from reference TRBV19 and TRBJ1-4, reads DGGITQSPKYLFRKEGQNVTLSCEQNLNHDAMYWYRQDPGQGLRLIYYSQIVNDFQKGDIAEGYSVSREKKESFPLTVTSAQKNPTAFYLCASSIEPFAGEKLFFGSGTQLSVL.

This clonotype has only a few counts. The chain links TRBV28 to TRBJ1-5; 9 nucleotides align to TRBD1. Unmatched junction bases numbered 6, after V lost 3 bases and J lost 9 bases. Germline assignment: CDR1 MDHEN and CDR2 SYDVKM. There are 14 residues in the CDR3. For the CDR3, the DNA is TGTGCCAGCAGTTTGGGGACAGGGTCCGGGCCCCAGCATTTT. Translation gives CASSLGTGSGPQHF. Variable domain in full (rest from reference TRBV28 and TRBJ1-5): DVKVTQSSRYLVKRTGEKVFLECVQDMDHENMFWYRQDPGLGLRLIYFSYDVKMKEKGDIPEGYSVSREKKERFSLILESASTNQTSMYLCASSLGTGSGPQHFGDGTRLSIL.

There are many counts of this clonotype. CDR3 in amino acids: CASSPTSGGARGELFF. The CDR3 DNA reads TGTGCCAGCAGTCCCACTAGCGGGGGGGCTCGTGGGGAGCTGTTTTTT. This chain joins TRBV28 and TRBJ2-2, with 13 bases lining up with TRBD2. The CDR3 spans 16 residues. The V segment lost 5 bases and the J segment 8 bases; nucleotides outside the gene matches: 8. CDR1 and CDR2 (germline): MDHEN, SYDVKM. The complete variable domain, with remaining parts taken from reference TRBV28 and TRBJ2-2, reads DVKVTQSSRYLVKRTGEKVFLECVQDMDHENMFWYRQDPGLGLRLIYFSYDVKMKEKGDIPEGYSVSREKKERFSLILESASTNQTSMYLCASSPTSGGARGELFFGEGSRLTVL.

This clonotype occurred many times. The chain joins TRBV12-3 or TRBV12-4 to TRBJ1-5, with a possible D match to TRBD1 (6 bases). CDR3 length: 17 amino acids. V dropped 4 bases and J dropped 3 bases, with 19 bases sitting between them. The CDR3 sequence: CASSWIPGERLNQPQHF. For the CDR3, the DNA is TGTGCCAGCAGTTGGATACCAGGGGAAAGGCTCAATCAGCCCCAGCATTTT.

V usage is TRBV6-6 and J usage is TRBJ2-5; TRBD1 agrees at 10 bases. The CDR3 runs 14 residues. The junction had 4 bases not matched to a gene; V was cut back by 6 bases and J by 3 bases. From germline, CDR1 is MNHNY and CDR2 SVGAGI (reference sequence). This CDR3 is CASRRQGAEETQYF. Here the CDR3 DNA reads TGTGCCAGCAGACGACAGGGGGCCGAAGAGACCCAGTACTTC.

This clonotype was observed at least ten times. The chain recombines TRBV6-2 or TRBV6-3 with TRBJ2-1; 7 bases match TRBD2. Germline V gene lookup returns CDR1 MNHEY and CDR2 SVGEGT. The V gene end was trimmed by 6 bases and the J gene end by 0 bases; junction bases not matched to a gene: 5. The CDR3 contains 15 residues. The CDR3 region has the DNA TGTGCCAGCAGACGCGGGGGTAGCTCCTACAATGAGCAGTTCTTC. It translates to CASRRGGSSYNEQFF.

A remark on this clonotype: Since a much larger clone is just one base distant, this may be a read error. This chain uses TRBV30 with TRBJ1-1; D remains unclear. The germline gives CDR1 GTSNPN, CDR2 SVGIG (reference sequence). V lost 0 bases and J lost 3, with 8 bases in between. CDR3 length: 13 residues. The CDR3 loop reads CAWSVRRDTEAFF. In nucleotides, the CDR3 is TGTGCCTGGAGTGTACGGCGCGACACTGAAGCTTTCTTT.

The rearrangement links TRBV20-1 to TRBJ2-3, with TRBD2 matching over 7 bases. The CDR3 loop spans 14 amino acids. Losses at the gene ends were 4 bases for V and 4 bases for J; bases not matched to a gene: 8. Germline loops: CDR1 DFQATT, CDR2 SNEGSKA (reference sequence). The CDR3 bases are TGCAGTGCTATTAGGACCGCGGGGGCAGATACGCAGTATTTT. It translates to CSAIRTAGADTQYF.

The V gene is TRBV25-1, the J gene TRBJ1-1; possible D gene TRBD1, 6 bases. CDR1 is MGHDK and CDR2 is SYGVNS in the germline V gene. V was shortened by 7 bases and J by 2 bases, with 17 bases between the two germline ends. The CDR3 length is 15 residues. Written as DNA, the CDR3 is TGTGCCAGCACCGAATGGGGCAGGGGAAACACTGAAGCTTTCTTT. This encodes CASTEWGRGNTEAFF.

This chain links TRBV28 with TRBJ2-7, with D perhaps matching TRBD2 (6 bases). There are 12 residues in the CDR3. Germline V gives CDR1 MDHEN, CDR2 SYDVKM. CDR3 bases: TGTGCGGCGGGACTCGCCAAAAACGAGCAGTACTTC. Translation gives CAAGLAKNEQYF.

This clonotype was seen at least ten times. This chain connects TRBV20-1 to TRBJ1-2; D is undetermined. Looked up from germline, CDR1 is DFQATT and CDR2 is SNEGSKA (reference sequence). The CDR3 loop spans 12 amino acids. Deletions cut 3 bases from V and 3 bases from J, with 8 bases between. The DNA of the CDR3 is TGCAGTGCTAGGGGCGGCTACTATGGCTACACCTTC. Its protein is CSARGGYYGYTF.

This clonotype was seen at least ten times. The gene calls are TRBV29-1 and TRBJ2-7; D ambiguous. V gave up 4 bases and J gave up 0 bases, with 4 bases separating them. The CDR3 totals 11 residues. The germline V gene encodes CDR1 SQVTM and CDR2 ANQGSEA. Here the CDR3 DNA reads TGCAGCGTTGTATTCTCCTACGAGCAGTACTTC. Its protein product is CSVVFSYEQYF.

CDR3 in DNA: TGTGCCAGCAGCTTGGAGGGATCCTACCTACCCTCTGGGGCCAACGTCCTGACTTTC. Amino acid sequence: CASSLEGSYLPSGANVLTF. This chain links TRBV5-8 with TRBJ2-6; no clear D gene. Deletions cut 0 bases from V and 0 bases from J, with 16 bases between. Germline-derived CDR1 and CDR2 are SGHTS and YDEGEE. The CDR3 consists of 19 residues.

This rearrangement joins TRBV7-8 to TRBJ2-5; the match to TRBD1 covers 9 bases. CDR1 is SGHVS and CDR2 is FQNEAQ in the germline V gene. V was clipped by 5 bases and J by 5 bases; unmatched bases: 9. The CDR3 is 15 residues long. In nucleotides, the CDR3 is TGTGCCAGCAGCCCCCGGACAGGGGAGGGCGAGACCCAGTACTTC. Protein product: CASSPRTGEGETQYF.

This clonotype appeared many times. The chain is built from TRBV30 and TRBJ1-5; 7 nucleotides match TRBD1. Germline trimming cut 3 bases from V and 5 bases from J; bases unmatched to any gene: 4. The CDR3 covers 13 residues. Germline V CDR1 and CDR2: GTSNPN, SVGIG (reference sequence). The CDR3 is CAWRDRLDQPQHF. The CDR3, as DNA: TGTGCCTGGAGGGACAGGTTGGATCAGCCCCAGCATTTT.

This clonotype was counted at least ten times. This chain links TRBV18 with TRBJ2-7; 9 bases map to TRBD2. Germline V gene sequence: CDR1 KGHSH, CDR2 LQKENI. The CDR3 runs 16 residues. The trim removed 6 bases at V and 1 base at J, leaving 10 bases unmatched. CDR3 sequence reads: CASSRFSGRNSYEQYF. The DNA of the CDR3 is TGTGCCAGCTCCCGTTTTAGCGGGAGAAATTCCTACGAGCAGTACTTC. Supplemented by reference TRBV18 and TRBJ2-7, the full variable domain reads NAGVMQNPRHLVRRRGQEARLRCSPMKGHSHVYWYRQLPEEGLKFMVYLQKENIIDESGMPKERFSAEFPKEGPSILRIQQVVRGDSAAYFCASSRFSGRNSYEQYFGPGTRLTVT.

This clonotype was counted many times. V and J are TRBV5-1 and TRBJ1-1; TRBD1 aligns across 7 bases. CDR1 is SGHRS, CDR2 YFSETQ, per germline. Germline trimming cut 0 bases from V and 7 bases from J; bases unmatched to any gene: 3. This CDR3 region has 13 residues. The DNA of the CDR3 is TGCGCCAGCAGCTTGGGACAGGGAGGTGAAGCTTTCTTT. It encodes CASSLGQGGEAFF.

This clonotype showed up many times. This chain connects TRBV5-4 to TRBJ2-5, with D tentatively TRBD2 (6 bases). The CDR3 totals 14 residues. V was clipped by 0 bases and J by 5 bases, with 11 bases between them. From germline, CDR1 is SGHNT and CDR2 YYREEE (reference sequence). The CDR3 protein is CASSLGRGRETQYF. The CDR3 DNA follows: TGTGCCAGCAGCTTGGGGCGGGGTCGGGAGACCCAGTACTTC.

The chain employs TRBV11-2 and TRBJ2-3, with a possible D match to TRBD2 (7 bases). Germline V gene sequence: CDR1 SGHAT, CDR2 FQNNGV. This CDR3 is built from 16 residues. The V and J ends lost 3 bases and 0 bases respectively, with 13 bases between them. CDR3 DNA: TGTGCCAGCAGCTTGATCGCGGGGGCCAGCACAGATACGCAGTATTTT. It specifies CASSLIAGASTDTQYF.

This clonotype was observed a few times. The chain couples TRBV4-3 to TRBJ2-3; possible D gene TRBD2, 5 bases. Germline V gives CDR1 LGHNA, CDR2 YSLEER. CDR3 length: 18 residues. The V and J ends lost 2 bases and 5 bases respectively, with 23 bases between them. This CDR3 reads CASSQPAFAGSGGDTQYF. DNA of the CDR3: TGCGCCAGCAGCCAACCCGCCTTTGCGGGTTCAGGAGGAGATACGCAGTATTTT.